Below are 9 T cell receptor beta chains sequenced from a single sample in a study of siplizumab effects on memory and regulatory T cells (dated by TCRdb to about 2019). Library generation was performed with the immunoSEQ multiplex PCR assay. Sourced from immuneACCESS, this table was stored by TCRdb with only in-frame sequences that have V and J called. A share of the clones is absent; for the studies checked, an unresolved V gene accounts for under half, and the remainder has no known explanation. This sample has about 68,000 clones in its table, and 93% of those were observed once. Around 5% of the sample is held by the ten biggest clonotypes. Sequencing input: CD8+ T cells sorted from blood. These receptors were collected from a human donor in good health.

The CDR3 spells CASSPGGPTTNTEAFF. In DNA, the CDR3 is TGTGCCAGCAGCCCTGGTGGCCCCACTACTAACACTGAAGCTTTCTTT. The genes are TRBV7-6 and TRBJ1-1; D remains ambiguous. Trimming took off 5 bases at V and 2 bases at J, with 18 bases between the two ends. The V gene's germline CDR1 is SGHVS and CDR2 FNYEAQ. The CDR3 is made up of 16 amino acids.

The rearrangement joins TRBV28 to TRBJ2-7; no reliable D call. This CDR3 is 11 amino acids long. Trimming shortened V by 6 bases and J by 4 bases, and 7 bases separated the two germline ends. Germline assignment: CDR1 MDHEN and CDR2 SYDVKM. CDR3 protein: CASSSEYEQYF. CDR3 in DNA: TGTGCCAGCAGCAGCGAATACGAGCAGTACTTC.

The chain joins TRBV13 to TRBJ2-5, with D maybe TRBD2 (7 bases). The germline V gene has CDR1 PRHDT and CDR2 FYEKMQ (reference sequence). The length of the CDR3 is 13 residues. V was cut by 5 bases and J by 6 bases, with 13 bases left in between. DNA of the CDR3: TGTGCCAGCAGCCTTGAGGGGGGGCAGACCCAGTACTTC. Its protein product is CASSLEGGQTQYF.

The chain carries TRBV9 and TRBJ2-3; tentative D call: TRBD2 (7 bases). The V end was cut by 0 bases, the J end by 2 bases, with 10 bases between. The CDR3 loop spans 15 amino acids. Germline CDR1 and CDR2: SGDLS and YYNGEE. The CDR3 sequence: CASSVGGGLTDTQYF. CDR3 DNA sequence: TGTGCCAGCAGCGTAGGCGGGGGCCTCACAGATACGCAGTATTTT.

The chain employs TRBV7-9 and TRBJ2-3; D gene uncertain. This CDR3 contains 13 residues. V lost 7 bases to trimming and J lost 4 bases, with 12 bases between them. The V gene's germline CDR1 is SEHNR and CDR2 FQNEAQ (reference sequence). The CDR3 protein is CASTGQEADTQYF. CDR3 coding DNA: TGTGCCAGCACTGGCCAAGAGGCAGATACGCAGTATTTT.

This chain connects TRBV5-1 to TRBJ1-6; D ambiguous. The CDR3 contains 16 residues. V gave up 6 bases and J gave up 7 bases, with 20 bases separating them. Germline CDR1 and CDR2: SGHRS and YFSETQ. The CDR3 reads CASNQESVSPNSPLHF. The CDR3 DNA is TGCGCCAGCAACCAAGAGTCTGTTTCTCCCAATTCACCCCTCCACTTT.

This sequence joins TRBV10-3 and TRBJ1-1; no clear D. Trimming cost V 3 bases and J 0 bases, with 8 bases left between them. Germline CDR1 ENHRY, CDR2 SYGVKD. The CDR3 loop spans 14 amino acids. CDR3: CAISDNSLNTEAFF. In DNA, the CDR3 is TGTGCCATCAGTGATAACAGTCTGAACACTGAAGCTTTCTTT.

CDR3 DNA: TGTGCCACCCGGGGACAGGGGACGCACGAGCAGTACTTC. Amino acids: CATRGQGTHEQYF. The J gene is TRBJ2-7, the V gene TRBV6-6, with 10 positions matching TRBD1. The CDR3 has 13 residues. V trimming: 10 bases; J trimming: 5 bases; junction bases outside the gene matches: 8. Germline loops: CDR1 MNHNY, CDR2 SVGAGI (reference sequence).

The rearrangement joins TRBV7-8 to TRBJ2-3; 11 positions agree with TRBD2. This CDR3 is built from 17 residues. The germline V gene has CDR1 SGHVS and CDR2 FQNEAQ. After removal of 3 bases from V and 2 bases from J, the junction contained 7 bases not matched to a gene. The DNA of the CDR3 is TGTGCCAGCAGCTTGCTAGCGGGGGGACAGACCACAGATACGCAGTATTTT. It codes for CASSLLAGGQTTDTQYF.